Listed below are T cell receptor beta chains from one sample, sequenced in a study of T cells after yellow fever vaccination. Each CDR3 protein is one row after TCRdb ran MiXCR on the 5' RACE reads. Seen here are more than 250,000 distinct CDR3 sequences, around 7% observed once, and the top ten hold 15% to 20%. Sample: PBMCs, taken roughly 45 days after the first yellow fever vaccination. These receptors were obtained from a man aged 18 to 30 who received the YFV17D yellow fever vaccine. Both conserved end residues are part of each CDR3. A D gene is named only where the DNA matches it firmly. Part of the rows lack a size; the others show once, few, many or a class for expanded clones.

v_call,j_call,clone_size,d_call,cdr3_aa,cdr3_nt
TRBV6-5,TRBJ1-2,many,.,CASSSPSRDGYGYTF,TGTGCCAGCAGTTCCCCCTCAAGGGATGGCTATGGCTACACCTTC
TRBV2,TRBJ1-5,many,.,CASSGHSADQPQHF,TGTGCCAGCAGTGGACACTCCGCGGATCAGCCCCAGCATTTT
TRBV6-6,TRBJ1-5,.,.,CASNIEPQHF,TGTGCCAGCAACATAGAGCCCCAGCATTTT
TRBV19,TRBJ1-2,once,.,CASQKTGPYGYTF,TGTGCCAGTCAGAAGACAGGTCCCTATGGCTACACCTTC
TRBV11-1,TRBJ2-1,few,.,CASSPRIRGGANEQFF,TGTGCCAGCAGCCCAAGAATAAGGGGGGGGGCAAATGAGCAGTTCTTC
TRBV28,TRBJ1-5,few,.,CASSWGTGNQPQHF,TGTGCCAGCAGTTGGGGAACGGGAAATCAGCCCCAGCATTTT
TRBV20-1,TRBJ1-5,many,.,CSARRPGEDQPQHF,TGCAGTGCTAGAAGGCCAGGCGAGGATCAGCCCCAGCATTTT
TRBV7-2,TRBJ1-6,.,.,CASSWENNSPLHF,TGTGCCAGCAGCTGGGAGAATAATTCACCCCTCCACTTT
TRBV27,TRBJ1-6,few,TRBD1,CASRAGTGASPLHF,TGTGCCAGCAGGGCCGGGACAGGGGCTTCACCCCTCCACTTT
TRBV20-1,TRBJ2-5,many,TRBD1,CSARWDRGGQETQYF,TGCAGTGCTCGATGGGACAGGGGAGGCCAAGAGACCCAGTACTTC
TRBV12-3/TRBV12-4,TRBJ2-1,many,TRBD2,CASSFGGNEQFF,TGTGCCAGCAGTTTCGGGGGGAATGAGCAGTTCTTC
TRBV10-3,TRBJ2-1,few,.,CAISELGCKGEQFF,TGTGCCATCAGTGAACTTGGTTGTAAGGGTGAGCAGTTCTTC
TRBV27,TRBJ2-1,.,TRBD2,CASSFASSGGWSSYNEQFF,TGTGCCAGCAGTTTCGCGTCTAGCGGGGGTTGGAGCTCCTACAATGAGCAGTTCTTC
TRBV4-1,TRBJ2-5,few,TRBD2,CASSLLAGGEETQYF,TGCGCCAGCAGTCTACTAGCGGGGGGTGAGGAGACCCAGTACTTC
TRBV6-2/TRBV6-3,TRBJ2-5,many,TRBD1,CASSGTGETQYF,TGTGCCAGCAGCGGGACAGGAGAGACCCAGTACTTC
TRBV10-3,TRBJ1-3,few,.,CAISEGGLPGNTIYF,TGTGCCATCAGTGAAGGGGGGCTACCTGGAAACACCATATATTTT
TRBV10-3,TRBJ2-3,.,TRBD1,CATRQGAGDTQYF,TGTGCCACGAGACAGGGGGCAGGAGATACGCAGTATTTT
TRBV15,TRBJ1-6,.,TRBD1,CATSREASGQGNSPLHF,TGTGCCACCAGCAGAGAGGCTTCGGGACAGGGTAATTCACCCCTCCACTTT